Shown below are 30 T cell receptor beta chains from a single sample sequenced in a study of T-cell memory formation after mild COVID-19. From the 5' RACE reads, TCRdb called clonotypes with MiXCR, one entry per CDR3 protein. The sample lists approximately 260,000 distinct CDR3 sequences, 16% seen once, with 22% in the top ten. Sequenced: PBMCs or a T cell subset sorted from them (not recorded which). These receptors were collected from a man between 18 and 35 years old who had mild COVID-19 (a few samples of this study predate the infection). Cell type and time point are not known.

The chain employs TRBV7-6 and TRBJ2-5, with 10 nucleotides matching TRBD2. V trimming: 5 bases; J trimming: 2 bases; junction bases outside the gene matches: 8. The CDR3 covers 16 residues. Germline CDR1 SGHVS, CDR2 FNYEAQ. The CDR3, as DNA: TGTGCCAGCAGCCGCATTAGCGGGGGGAAGCAAGAGACCCAGTACTTC. It is translated as CASSRISGGKQETQYF.

V and J are TRBV29-1 and TRBJ2-1; unclear D gene. CDR1 SQVTM and CDR2 ANQGSEA come from the germline V gene. The CDR3 totals 12 residues. Between the trimmed V and J ends, which lost 2 bases and 6 bases, there was a span of 8 bases. For the CDR3, the DNA is TGCAGCGTTGAATTGGTAAGCAATGAGCAGTTCTTC. This translates into CSVELVSNEQFF.

This clonotype was counted a few times. This chain joins TRBV7-9 and TRBJ2-5; 8 bases line up with TRBD1. In germline, CDR1 is SEHNR, CDR2 FQNEAQ (reference sequence). V shed 1 base, J shed 4 bases, and the junction held 5 bases outside the gene matches. There are 15 residues in the CDR3. CDR3 protein: CASSLGQGARETQYF. CDR3 bases: TGTGCCAGCAGCTTAGGCCAGGGGGCGAGAGAGACCCAGTACTTC.

This chain uses TRBV27 with TRBJ2-6; D is undetermined. The CDR3 has 15 amino acids. The V end was cut by 3 bases, the J end by 0 bases, with 6 bases between. The germline V gene has CDR1 MNHEY and CDR2 SMNVEV (reference sequence). The CDR3 loop is CASSFANSGANVLTF. As DNA, the CDR3 is TGTGCCAGCAGTTTTGCCAACTCTGGGGCCAACGTCCTGACTTTC.

In this sample, this clonotype turned up a few times. The chain couples TRBV12-3 or TRBV12-4 to TRBJ2-7; 9 bases match TRBD1. Trimming removed 7 bases from V and 2 bases from J; junction bases left unmatched: 6. The CDR3 covers 14 residues. The CDR3 bases are TGTGCCAGCACCCCGGGACAGGGCCCCTACGAGCAGTACTTC. It codes for CASTPGQGPYEQYF.

The V and J genes are TRBV20-1 and TRBJ1-5, with TRBD1 as a possible D gene (6 bases). CDR3 size: 14 residues. Trimming took off 1 base at V and 6 bases at J, with 13 bases between the two ends. CDR1 and CDR2 from the germline V gene are DFQATT and SNEGSKA (reference sequence). In nucleotides, the CDR3 is TGCAGTGCTAGAGCCGGGGGCAGAAGTCAGCCCCAGCATTTT. It translates to CSARAGGRSQPQHF.

V and J are TRBV2 and TRBJ2-5; no definite D call. V was trimmed by 7 bases and J by 2 bases, leaving 11 bases between them. CDR1 is SNHLY and CDR2 is FYNNEI in the germline V gene. This CDR3 is 13 amino acids long. The CDR3 region has the DNA TGTGCCAGCACCCCTCTGGGGCAAGAGACCCAGTACTTC. Protein product: CASTPLGQETQYF.

The genes are TRBV28 and TRBJ1-4; D not certain. Germline CDR1 reads MDHEN; CDR2 reads SYDVKM. The CDR3 loop spans 11 amino acids. The ends were cut back, 5 bases at V and 8 bases at J, with 6 bases in the middle. This CDR3 reads CASSVREKLFF. The CDR3 bases are TGTGCCAGCAGTGTTCGCGAAAAACTGTTTTTT.

This sequence joins TRBV5-1 and TRBJ2-5; D unclear. The CDR3 is 12 amino acids. The V gene lost 5 bases and the J gene lost 4 bases, with 9 bases spanning the gap. Germline CDR1 SGHRS, CDR2 YFSETQ. In nucleotides, the CDR3 is TGCGCCAGCAGGGTCAGAGGAGAGACCCAGTACTTC. Its protein is CASRVRGETQYF.

This clonotype turned up a few times. The V gene is TRBV20-1, the J gene TRBJ2-5; a possible D gene is TRBD2 (5 bases). The CDR3 is made up of 13 amino acids. V was cut by 1 base and J by 2 bases, with 8 bases left in between. Per germline, CDR1 DFQATT and CDR2 SNEGSKA (reference sequence). The CDR3 here is CSARGGRQETQYF. DNA of the CDR3: TGCAGTGCTAGAGGAGGGAGACAAGAGACCCAGTACTTC.

For the CDR3, the DNA is TGTGCCAGCAGCCATCGGACTAGCGTGGGCACAGATACGCAGTATTTT. This translates into CASSHRTSVGTDTQYF. The chain links TRBV3-1 to TRBJ2-3; 9 positions match TRBD2. The germline V gene encodes CDR1 LGHDT and CDR2 YNNKEL (reference sequence). V was clipped by 3 bases and J by 1 base; unmatched bases: 5. CDR3 length: 16 residues.

This clonotype was counted only a few times. The chain has TRBV5-5 and TRBJ2-3; D might be TRBD2 (6 bases). The germline V and J ends were trimmed by 1 base and 3 bases, with 12 bases remaining between them. Germline V CDR1 and CDR2: SGHKS, YYEKEE (reference sequence). The CDR3 is made up of 15 amino acids. The CDR3 DNA is TGTGCCAGCAGCTTGTTCGGGGAGGAGACAGATACGCAGTATTTT. Residues: CASSLFGEETDTQYF.

The table lists this clonotype with a few counts. The V and J genes are TRBV4-1 and TRBJ2-3; D is unresolved. Germline loops: CDR1 MGHRA, CDR2 YSYEKL. Trimming took 1 base from V and 0 from J, leaving 14 bases between them. This CDR3 has 17 residues. The CDR3 DNA reads as TGCGCCAGCAGCCAAGCGGTTCGCATACCTAGCACAGATACGCAGTATTTT. Its translation is CASSQAVRIPSTDTQYF.

The chain employs TRBV28 and TRBJ2-4; D may be TRBD2 (6 bases). The CDR3 has 17 residues. Germline V gene lookup returns CDR1 MDHEN and CDR2 SYDVKM. V lost 2 bases to trimming and J lost 0 bases, with 14 bases between them. The CDR3 DNA is TGTGCCAGCAGTTTACTGGAGGGGACCCTAGCCAAAAACATTCAGTACTTC. This gives the protein CASSLLEGTLAKNIQYF.

In this sample, this clonotype turned up many times. The chain uses TRBV7-3 and TRBJ2-3, with 14 bases identical to TRBD2. Germline trimming cut 4 bases from V and 2 bases from J; bases unmatched to any gene: 5. The CDR3 has 17 residues. Germline V lookup: CDR1 SGHTA, CDR2 FQGTGA. The CDR3 DNA sequence: TGTGCCAGCAGCTGGACTAGCGGGGGGACCTACACAGATACGCAGTATTTT. This gives the protein CASSWTSGGTYTDTQYF.

This clonotype was counted ten times or more. The rearrangement links TRBV7-2 to TRBJ2-7; D may be TRBD1 (6 bases). Germline assignment: CDR1 SGHTA and CDR2 FQGNSA. V was shortened by 3 bases and J by 2 bases, with 11 bases between the two germline ends. There are 14 residues in the CDR3. The CDR3 is CASSLGTKTYEQYF. The CDR3 DNA follows: TGTGCCAGCAGCTTGGGGACAAAAACCTACGAGCAGTACTTC.

This clonotype has ten or more counts. The chain combines TRBV5-1 with TRBJ2-5; the match to TRBD1 covers 9 bases. CDR1 is SGHRS and CDR2 is YFSETQ in the germline V gene. V was clipped by 3 bases and J by 5 bases; unmatched bases: 2. The CDR3 consists of 13 residues. The CDR3 loop reads CASSSGTGETQYF. The CDR3 region has the DNA TGCGCCAGCAGCTCCGGGACAGGGGAGACCCAGTACTTC.

The chain has TRBV20-1 and TRBJ2-1; D ambiguous. Germline assignment: CDR1 DFQATT and CDR2 SNEGSKA (reference sequence). Trimming shortened V by 3 bases and J by 6 bases, and 15 bases separated the two germline ends. The CDR3 has 14 amino acids. The CDR3 sequence: CSASLDPRGNEQFF. The CDR3 nucleotides are TGCAGTGCTAGTCTGGACCCTCGAGGCAATGAGCAGTTCTTC.

This chain uses TRBV29-1 with TRBJ2-5; 8 bases are shared with TRBD1. Germline trimming cut 4 bases from V and 5 bases from J; bases unmatched to any gene: 6. This CDR3 region has 13 residues. CDR1 and CDR2 (germline): SQVTM, ANQGSEA. CDR3 DNA: TGCAGCGTTGTCCCAGGGGGCGTGGAGACCCAGTACTTC. This encodes CSVVPGGVETQYF.

Turning to this clonotype: This may come from a read error, since a much larger clone is one base off. The DNA for the CDR3 is TGCAGCGTCGCAGTTATGAACAATGAAGCTTTCTTT. Its translation: CSVAVMNNEAFF. This chain joins TRBV29-1 and TRBJ1-1; D ambiguous. Germline CDR1 and CDR2: SQVTM and ANQGSEA. The CDR3 covers 12 residues.

A few counts support this clonotype. The rearrangement uses TRBV6-5 and TRBJ2-7; D is possibly TRBD1 (6 bases). V was shortened by 4 bases and J by 4 bases, with 17 bases between the two germline ends. This CDR3 is 15 amino acids long. CDR1 is MNHEY and CDR2 is SVGAGI in the germline V gene. The CDR3 nucleotides read TGTGCCAGCAGTTCGCGGACAGCCCTGGGGTACGAGCAGTACTTC. Amino acid sequence: CASSSRTALGYEQYF.

In its sample, this clonotype was seen a few times. This rearrangement joins TRBV6-6 to TRBJ1-1, with TRBD1 as a possible D gene (5 bases). The germline CDR1 and CDR2 sequences are MNHNY and SVGAGI (reference sequence). The CDR3 has 16 residues. V shed 4 bases and J shed 0 bases, with 15 bases lying between them. This CDR3 reads CASSSSGNNMNTEAFF. CDR3 DNA: TGTGCCAGCAGTTCTTCAGGGAATAACATGAACACTGAAGCTTTCTTT.

This chain uses TRBV5-5 with TRBJ1-4, with TRBD1 as a possible D gene (6 bases). V was shortened by 4 bases and J by 11 bases, with 15 bases between the two germline ends. The V gene's germline CDR1 is SGHKS and CDR2 YYEKEE (reference sequence). This CDR3 comprises 13 residues. CDR3 residues: CASSLERGLKLFF. The CDR3 DNA reads as TGTGCCAGCAGCCTGGAGAGGGGGTTGAAACTGTTTTTT.

This clonotype was seen a handful of times. The chain links TRBV4-2 to TRBJ2-3, with D perhaps matching TRBD1 (5 bases). With 4 bases removed from V and 5 bases from J, the gap between germline ends came to 13 bases. The CDR3 contains 14 residues. Germline CDR1 is LGHNA and CDR2 is YNFKEQ. CDR3 nucleotide sequence: TGTGCCAGCAGCCGGGGAAGGGGAATAGATACGCAGTATTTT. It translates to CASSRGRGIDTQYF.

J is TRBJ1-6 and V is TRBV6-5; possible D gene TRBD1, 6 bases. This CDR3 is built from 15 residues. Germline loops: CDR1 MNHEY, CDR2 SVGAGI. The V end lost 7 bases, the J end lost 5 bases, and 15 bases lay between the germline ends. CDR3 in DNA: TGTGCCAGCAACCCCACAGGGCTAAATAATTCACCCCTCCACTTT. Translating gives CASNPTGLNNSPLHF.

This clonotype has just a few counts. The rearrangement uses TRBV5-4 and TRBJ2-7; weak D call: TRBD2 (5 bases). The CDR3 covers 16 residues. The V end lost 0 bases, the J end lost 1 base, and 14 bases lay between the germline ends. Per germline, CDR1 SGHNT and CDR2 YYREEE (reference sequence). In nucleotides, the CDR3 is TGTGCCAGCAGCTTGGCCAGCGGTCGCGCTTCCTACGAGCAGTACTTC. It specifies CASSLASGRASYEQYF.

V usage is TRBV7-2 and J usage is TRBJ2-5, with D hard to call. The CDR3 extends over 13 amino acids. Germline V gene data show CDR1 as SGHTA and CDR2 as FQGNSA. V was trimmed by 2 bases and J by 9 bases, leaving 13 bases between them. The DNA of the CDR3 is TGTGCCAGCAGCTTAACTCCAAGTCAGGCCCAGTACTTC. Protein: CASSLTPSQAQYF.

This chain joins TRBV7-2 and TRBJ2-5; possible D gene TRBD2, 5 bases. V was cut by 5 bases and J by 1 base, with 11 bases left in between. Per the germline V gene, CDR1 is SGHTA and CDR2 is FQGNSA. CDR3 size: 14 residues. CDR3 in DNA: TGTGCCAGCAGCCCCAGAGGGCCCCAAGAGACCCAGTACTTC. This sequence encodes CASSPRGPQETQYF.

This clonotype was picked up many times. The rearrangement uses TRBV20-1 and TRBJ1-5, with TRBD1 as a possible D gene (5 bases). This CDR3 has 17 residues. V was cut by 0 bases and J by 0 bases, with 15 bases left in between. Germline V gene sequence: CDR1 DFQATT, CDR2 SNEGSKA (reference sequence). CDR3 sequence (DNA): TGCAGTGCTAGAGAGTTTGGGGGGATTCCTAGCAATCAGCCCCAGCATTTT. Amino acids: CSAREFGGIPSNQPQHF.

This clonotype was seen a handful of times. V is TRBV4-2 and J is TRBJ2-6; D is unclear. This CDR3 comprises 16 residues. CDR1 LGHNA and CDR2 YNFKEQ come from the germline V gene. Deletions cut 0 bases from V and 0 bases from J, with 6 bases between. CDR3 amino acids: CASSQDNNSGANVLTF. Here the CDR3 DNA reads TGTGCCAGCAGCCAAGATAACAACTCTGGGGCCAACGTCCTGACTTTC.